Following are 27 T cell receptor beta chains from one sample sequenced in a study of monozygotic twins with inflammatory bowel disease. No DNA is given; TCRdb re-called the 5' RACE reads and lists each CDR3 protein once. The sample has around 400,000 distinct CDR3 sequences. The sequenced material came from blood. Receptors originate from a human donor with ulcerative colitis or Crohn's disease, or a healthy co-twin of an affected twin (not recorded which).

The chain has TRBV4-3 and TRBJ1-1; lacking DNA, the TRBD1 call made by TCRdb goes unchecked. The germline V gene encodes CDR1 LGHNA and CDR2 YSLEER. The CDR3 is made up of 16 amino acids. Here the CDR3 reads CASSQGVGGMNTEAFF.

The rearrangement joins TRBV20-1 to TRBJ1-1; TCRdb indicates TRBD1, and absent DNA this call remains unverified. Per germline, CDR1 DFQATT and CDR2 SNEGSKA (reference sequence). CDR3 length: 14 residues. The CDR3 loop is CSARDLRGLTEAFF.

CDR3 sequence reads: CASSPPGERGLYEQFF. The chain employs TRBV18 and TRBJ2-1. The CDR3 loop spans 16 amino acids. Germline lookup yields CDR1 KGHSH and CDR2 LQKENI.

The CDR3 loop reads CAISGGGQGRANTDTQYF. The V gene is TRBV10-3, the J gene TRBJ2-3; TCRdb outputs TRBD1, but without DNA this stays unchecked. The CDR3 is made up of 18 amino acids. Germline V gene data show CDR1 as ENHRY and CDR2 as SYGVKD.

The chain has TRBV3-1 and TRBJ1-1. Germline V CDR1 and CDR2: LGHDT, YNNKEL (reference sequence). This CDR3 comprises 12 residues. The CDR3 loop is CASSQAETEAFF.

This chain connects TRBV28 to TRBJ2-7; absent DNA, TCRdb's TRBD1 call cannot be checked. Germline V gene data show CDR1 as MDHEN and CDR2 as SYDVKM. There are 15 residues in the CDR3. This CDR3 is CASRGTTGAGYEQYF.

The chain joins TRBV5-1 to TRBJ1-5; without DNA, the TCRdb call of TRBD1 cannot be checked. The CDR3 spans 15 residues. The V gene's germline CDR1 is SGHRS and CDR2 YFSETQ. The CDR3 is CASSLAGANSQPQHF.

The CDR3 is CASAPDPASTEAFF. The rearrangement links TRBV19 to TRBJ1-1; lacking DNA, the TRBD1 call made by TCRdb goes unchecked. Per germline, CDR1 LNHDA and CDR2 SQIVND (reference sequence). This CDR3 comprises 14 residues.

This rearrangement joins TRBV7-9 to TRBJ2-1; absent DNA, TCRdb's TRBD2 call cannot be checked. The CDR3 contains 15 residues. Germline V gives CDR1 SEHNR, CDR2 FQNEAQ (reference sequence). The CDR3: CASSAGLDHYNEQFF.

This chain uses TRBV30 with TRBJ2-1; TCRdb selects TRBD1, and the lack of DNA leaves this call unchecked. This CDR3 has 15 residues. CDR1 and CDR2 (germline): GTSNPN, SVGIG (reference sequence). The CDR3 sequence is CAYEVGHSSYNEQFF.

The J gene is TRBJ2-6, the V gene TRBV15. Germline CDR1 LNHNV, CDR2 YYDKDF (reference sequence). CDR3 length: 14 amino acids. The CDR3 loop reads CATSREKRANVLTF.

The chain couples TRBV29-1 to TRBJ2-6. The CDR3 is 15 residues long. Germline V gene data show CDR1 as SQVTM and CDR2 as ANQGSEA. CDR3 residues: CSVKVQSTGANVLTF. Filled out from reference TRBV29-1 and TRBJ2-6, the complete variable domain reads SAVISQKPSRDICQRGTSLTIQCQVDSQVTMMFWYRQQPGQSLTLIATANQGSEATYESGFVIDKFPISRPNLTFSTLTVSNMSPEDSSIYLCSVKVQSTGANVLTFGAGSRLTVL.

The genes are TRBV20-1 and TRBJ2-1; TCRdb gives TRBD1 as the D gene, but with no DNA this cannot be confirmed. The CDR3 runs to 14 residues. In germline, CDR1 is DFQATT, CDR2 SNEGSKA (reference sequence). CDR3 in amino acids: CSASSAGDNNEQLF.

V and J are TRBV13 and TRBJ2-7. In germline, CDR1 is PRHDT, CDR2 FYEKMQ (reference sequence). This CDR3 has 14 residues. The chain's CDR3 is CASSLQTPYYEQYF.

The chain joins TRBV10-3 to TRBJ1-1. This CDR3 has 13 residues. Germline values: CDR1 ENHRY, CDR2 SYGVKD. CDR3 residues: CAISKGEDTEAFF.

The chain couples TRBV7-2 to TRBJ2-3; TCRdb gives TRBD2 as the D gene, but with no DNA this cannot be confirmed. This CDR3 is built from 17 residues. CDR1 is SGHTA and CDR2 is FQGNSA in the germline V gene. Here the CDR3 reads CASSPNLAGGTTDTQYF.

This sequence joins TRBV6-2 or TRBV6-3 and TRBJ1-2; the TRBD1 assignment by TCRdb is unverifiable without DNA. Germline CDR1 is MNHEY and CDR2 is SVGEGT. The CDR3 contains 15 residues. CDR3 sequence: CASRRDRGLEDGYTF.

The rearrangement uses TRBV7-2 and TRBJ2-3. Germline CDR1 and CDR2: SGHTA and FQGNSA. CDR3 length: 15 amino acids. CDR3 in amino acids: CASSLALHSTDTQYF. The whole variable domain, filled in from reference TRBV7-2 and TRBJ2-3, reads GAGVSQSPSNKVTEKGKDVELRCDPISGHTALYWYRQSLGQGLEFLIYFQGNSAPDKSGLPSDRFSAERTGGSVSTLTIQRTQQEDSAVYLCASSLALHSTDTQYFGPGTRLTVL.

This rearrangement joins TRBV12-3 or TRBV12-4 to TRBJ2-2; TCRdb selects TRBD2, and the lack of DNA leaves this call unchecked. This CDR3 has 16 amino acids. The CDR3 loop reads CASSLPSGGRAGELFF.

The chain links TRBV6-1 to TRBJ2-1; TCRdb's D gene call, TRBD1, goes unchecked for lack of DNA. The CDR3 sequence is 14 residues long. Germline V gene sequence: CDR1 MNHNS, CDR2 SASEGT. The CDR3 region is CASSRSPSYNEQFF.

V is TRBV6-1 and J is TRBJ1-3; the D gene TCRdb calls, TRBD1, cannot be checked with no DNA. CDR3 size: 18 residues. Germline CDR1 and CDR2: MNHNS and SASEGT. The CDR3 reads CASRAGTGDSSSGNTIYF.

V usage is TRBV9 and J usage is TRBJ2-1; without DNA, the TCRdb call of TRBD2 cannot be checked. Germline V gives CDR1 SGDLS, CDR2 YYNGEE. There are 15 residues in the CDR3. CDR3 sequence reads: CASSAGPPPYNEQFF.

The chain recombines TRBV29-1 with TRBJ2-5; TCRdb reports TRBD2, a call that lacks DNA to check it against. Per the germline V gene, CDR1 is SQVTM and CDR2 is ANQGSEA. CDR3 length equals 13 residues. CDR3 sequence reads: CSVMTSGSETQYF.

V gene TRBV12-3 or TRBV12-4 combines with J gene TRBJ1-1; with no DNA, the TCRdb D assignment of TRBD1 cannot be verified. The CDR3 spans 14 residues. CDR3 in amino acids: CASTRGPVNTEAFF.

The CDR3 is CAWSVLGRAGYTF. The chain joins TRBV30 to TRBJ1-2. CDR1 and CDR2 (germline): GTSNPN, SVGIG (reference sequence). The CDR3 length is 13 residues. Full variable domain (missing parts from reference TRBV30 and TRBJ1-2): SQTIHQWPATLVQPVGSPLSLECTVEGTSNPNLYWYRQAAGRGLQLLFYSVGIGQISSEVPQNLSASRPQDRQFILSSKKLLLSDSGFYLCAWSVLGRAGYTFGSGTRLTVV.

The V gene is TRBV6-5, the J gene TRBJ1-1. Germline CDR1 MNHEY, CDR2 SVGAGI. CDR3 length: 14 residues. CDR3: CASSYFRRGTEAFF.

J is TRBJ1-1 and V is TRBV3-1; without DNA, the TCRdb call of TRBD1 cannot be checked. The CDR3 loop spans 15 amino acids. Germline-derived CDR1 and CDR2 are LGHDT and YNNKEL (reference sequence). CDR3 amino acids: CASSQDRGPGRDSFF.